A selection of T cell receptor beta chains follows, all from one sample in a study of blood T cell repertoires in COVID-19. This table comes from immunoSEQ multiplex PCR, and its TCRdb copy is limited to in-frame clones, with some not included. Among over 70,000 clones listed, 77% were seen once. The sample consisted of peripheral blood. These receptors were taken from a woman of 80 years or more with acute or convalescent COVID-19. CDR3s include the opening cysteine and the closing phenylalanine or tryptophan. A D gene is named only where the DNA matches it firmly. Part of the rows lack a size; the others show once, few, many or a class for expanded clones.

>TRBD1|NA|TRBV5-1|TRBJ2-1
TGCGCCAGCAGCTCTTACGCCGGGACAGGGGGGAACAATGAGCAGTTCTTC
CASSSYAGTGGNNEQFF
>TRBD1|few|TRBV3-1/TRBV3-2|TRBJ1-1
TGTGCCAGCAGCCAAGATTGGCAGGGGGCGGATGAAGCTTTCTTT
CASSQDWQGADEAFF
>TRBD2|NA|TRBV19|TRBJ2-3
TGTGCCAGTTGGAACCCGGGACTAGCGGGGGGGCCAGAACCCCCCGGTACGCAGTATTTT
CASWNPGLAGGPEPPGTQYF
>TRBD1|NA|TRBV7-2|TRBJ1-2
TGTGCCAGCAGCCCTCACGGGGACAGCCTTCTCTATGGCTACACCTTC
CASSPHGDSLLYGYTF
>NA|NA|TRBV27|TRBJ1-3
TGTGCCAGCAGAGGGGTCTCTGGAAACACCATATATTTT
CASRGVSGNTIYF
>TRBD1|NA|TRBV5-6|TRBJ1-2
TGTGCCAGCAGCCCCGGGACAGGGTTTATTTATGGCTACACCTTC
CASSPGTGFIYGYTF
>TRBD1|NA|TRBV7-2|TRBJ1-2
TGTGCCAGCAGCCCGCAGGGGGGAAATGTAGGCTACACCTTC
CASSPQGGNVGYTF
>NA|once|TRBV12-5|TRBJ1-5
TGTGCTAGTGGTTTGCCCGAAGGACATTTGGGTGATCAGCCCCAGCATTTT
CASGLPEGHLGDQPQHF
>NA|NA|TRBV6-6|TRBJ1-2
TGTGCCAGCAGTTTGTACAGGGAAAAGGGAACCTTC
CASSLYREKGTF
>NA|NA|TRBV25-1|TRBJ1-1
TGTGCCAGCAGTGGCCCCGGACAGATCACTGAAGCTTTCTTT
CASSGPGQITEAFF
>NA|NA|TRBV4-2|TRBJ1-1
TGTGCCAGCAGCCGTTGGCGGACAGAGAACACTGAAGCTTTCTTT
CASSRWRTENTEAFF
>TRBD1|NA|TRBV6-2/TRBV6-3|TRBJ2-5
TGTGCCAGCAGTTTCCGACAGGGGCTAGGGACCCAGTACTTC
CASSFRQGLGTQYF
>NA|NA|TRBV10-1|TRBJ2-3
TGCGCCAGCAGTGAGTCGAAGAAATGGGGCAGCTCTAGCACAGATACGCAGTATTTT
CASSESKKWGSSSTDTQYF
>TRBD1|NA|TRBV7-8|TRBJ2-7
TGTGCCAGCAGCTTAGTCACAACCGGGACAGGCTCCTACGAGCAGTACTTC
CASSLVTTGTGSYEQYF
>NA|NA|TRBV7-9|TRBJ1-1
TGTGCCAGCCAAAGGGGAAGAACTGAAGCTTTCTTT
CASQRGRTEAFF
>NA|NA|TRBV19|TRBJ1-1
TGTGCCAGTAGTATCCCCAGGGGAGTGGGGACTGAAGCTTTCTTT
CASSIPRGVGTEAFF
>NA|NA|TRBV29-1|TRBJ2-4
TGCAGCGTTGAAGTACAGGCAAAAAACATTCAGTACTTC
CSVEVQAKNIQYF
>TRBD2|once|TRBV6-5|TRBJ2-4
TGTGCCAGCAGTTTCCGCCGGGGAGGGAAAAACATTCAGTACTTC
CASSFRRGGKNIQYF
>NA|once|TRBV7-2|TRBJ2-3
TGTGCCAGCAGCCCCAGACTTGCTAGCGTTGTGCAGTATTTT
CASSPRLASVVQYF
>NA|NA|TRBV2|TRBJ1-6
TGTGCCACCAGGACTGACGGGGCGCGGGGTTCACCCCTCCACTTT
CATRTDGARGSPLHF
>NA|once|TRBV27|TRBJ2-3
TGTGCCAGCAGCATGGCAGATCCTCGCCATACGCAGTATTTT
CASSMADPRHTQYF
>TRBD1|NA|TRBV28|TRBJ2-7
TGTGCCAGCAGCTTCCTAGACAGGGGGCGCGACGAGCAGTACTTC
CASSFLDRGRDEQYF
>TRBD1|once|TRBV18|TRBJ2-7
TGTGCCAGCTCACCTCCAGGGACAGGCGCCTACGAGCAGTACTTC
CASSPPGTGAYEQYF
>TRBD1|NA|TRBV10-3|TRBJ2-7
TGTGCCATCAGTGCCGGGACAGAAACCTACGAGCAGTACTTC
CAISAGTETYEQYF
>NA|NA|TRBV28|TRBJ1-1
TGTGCCAGCAGCCCAAACACCCAGGCAGGCACTGAAGCTTTCTTT
CASSPNTQAGTEAFF
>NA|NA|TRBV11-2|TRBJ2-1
TGTGCCAGCAGCTTAGATCACGGTAGATACAATGAGCAGTTCTTC
CASSLDHGRYNEQFF
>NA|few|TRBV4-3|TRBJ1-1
TGCGCCAGCAGCCAAGATCCAGTCAGTGAAGCTTTCTTT
CASSQDPVSEAFF
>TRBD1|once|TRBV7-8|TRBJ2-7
TGTGCCAGCAGCCCTGGTTGGGACAGGACCTCCGCGTCCCAGGACGAGCAGTACTTC
CASSPGWDRTSASQDEQYF
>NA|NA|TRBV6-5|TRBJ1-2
TGTGCCGGCGGGGACGGAAATGGCTACACCTTC
CAGGDGNGYTF
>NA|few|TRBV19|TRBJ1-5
TGTGCCAGTAGTACCCAGGAAAATCAGCCCCAGCATTTT
CASSTQENQPQHF
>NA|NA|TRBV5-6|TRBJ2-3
TGTGCCAGCAGCCGGGACTGGATCGCGGGAGATACGCAGTATTTT
CASSRDWIAGDTQYF
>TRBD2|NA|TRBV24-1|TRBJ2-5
TGTGCCACCAGTGATAATCCAGGAGGGAGGGGGACCCAGTACTTC
CATSDNPGGRGTQYF
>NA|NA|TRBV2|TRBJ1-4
TGTGCCACCCAAGTGGGAGCGCATGAAAAACTGTTTTTT
CATQVGAHEKLFF
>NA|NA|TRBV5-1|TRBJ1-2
TGCGCCAGCAGTGAGGCCTTTTCTAACTATGGCTACACCTTC
CASSEAFSNYGYTF
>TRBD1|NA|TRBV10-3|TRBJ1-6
TGTGCCATCAGTCTGGGACAGGGGGTAAATTCACCCCTCCACTTT
CAISLGQGVNSPLHF
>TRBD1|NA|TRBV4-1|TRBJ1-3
TGCGCCAGCAGTCCGTCGGACAGGGCTGGAAACACCATATATTTT
CASSPSDRAGNTIYF
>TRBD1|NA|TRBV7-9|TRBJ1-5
TGTGCCAGCAGCTCACAGGGGTTCGATCAGCCCCAGCATTTT
CASSSQGFDQPQHF
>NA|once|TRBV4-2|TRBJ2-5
TGTGCCAGCAGCCAAGAAAGACTATACCAAGAGACCCAGTACTTC
CASSQERLYQETQYF
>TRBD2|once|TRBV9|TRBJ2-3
TGTGCCAGCAGCGTAGTCCCCAGCGGGGGCACAGATACGCAGTATTTT
CASSVVPSGGTDTQYF
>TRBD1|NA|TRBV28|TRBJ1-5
TGTGCCAGCAGCCAGTTTTCAGGGGGTCATCAGCCCCAGCATTTT
CASSQFSGGHQPQHF
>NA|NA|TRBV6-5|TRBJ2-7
TGTGCCAGCAGGTATACAGGGCACCCCTACGAGCAGTACTTC
CASRYTGHPYEQYF
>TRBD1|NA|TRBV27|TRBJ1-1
TGTGCCAGCAGGGGGACAGGAAACACTGAAGCTTTCTTT
CASRGTGNTEAFF
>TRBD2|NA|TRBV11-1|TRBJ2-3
TGTGCCAGCAGCCAACGTACTAGCGGCCCCACAGATACGCAGTATTTT
CASSQRTSGPTDTQYF
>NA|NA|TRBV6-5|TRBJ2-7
TGTGCCAGCAGTCTATTAGTCGAGCAGTACTTC
CASSLLVEQYF
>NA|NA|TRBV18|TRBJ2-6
TGTGCCAGCTCACCTGACAGGCGCTCTGGGGCCAACGTCCTGACTTTC
CASSPDRRSGANVLTF
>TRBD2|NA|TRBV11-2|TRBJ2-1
TGTGCCAGCAGCTTAGGACTAGCGGGAAATGAGCAGTTCTTC
CASSLGLAGNEQFF
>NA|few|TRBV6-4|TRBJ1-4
TGTGCCAGCAGGGGGCGGACAAGAAAAAAACTGTTTTTT
CASRGRTRKKLFF
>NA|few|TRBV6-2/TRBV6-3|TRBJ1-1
TGTGCCAGCAGTACCACCAGGGTGAACACTGAAGCTTTCTTT
CASSTTRVNTEAFF
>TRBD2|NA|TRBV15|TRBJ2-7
TGTGCCACCAGCAGAGTTGCGTCCGCCGCTAGCGGGGCGTACGAGCAGTACTTC
CATSRVASAASGAYEQYF
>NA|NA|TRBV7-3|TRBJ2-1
TGTGCCAGCAGCGCTGACCCAGGGGCATACGAGCAGTTCTTC
CASSADPGAYEQFF